One and the same sample provided the 2 T cell receptor beta chains below, sequenced in a study of T-cell memory formation after mild COVID-19. Using its own MiXCR run on the 5' RACE reads, TCRdb lists one record per CDR3 protein. The repertoire holds 450,000 to 650,000 distinct CDR3 sequences, with about 20% as singletons. The source material was PBMCs or a T cell subset sorted from them (not recorded which). The receptors stem from an adult woman who had mild COVID-19 (a few samples of this study predate the infection). Cell type and time point are not known.

CDR3 in amino acids: CASSQPVRREQFF. CDR3 nucleotide sequence: TGTGCCAGCAGCCAGCCGGTGAGGAGGGAGCAGTTCTTC. The rearrangement links TRBV14 to TRBJ2-1; D may be TRBD2 (5 bases). CDR1 SGHDN and CDR2 FVKESK come from the germline V gene. CDR3 size: 13 residues. V lost 3 bases and J lost 10, with 13 bases in between.

The chain has TRBV24-1 and TRBJ2-5, with a possible D match to TRBD1 (5 bases). The germline V gene encodes CDR1 KGHDR and CDR2 SFDVKD. V was clipped by 1 base and J by 4 bases, with 9 bases between them. This CDR3 region has 14 residues. The DNA for the CDR3 is TGTGCCACCAGTGATTTCAGGGATGCAGAGACCCAGTACTTC. This encodes CATSDFRDAETQYF.